One sample yielded the 32 T cell receptor beta chains listed below, sequenced in a study of blood T cell repertoires in COVID-19. The table came from immunoSEQ multiplex PCR; TCRdb's copy has only in-frame clones and leaves some out. This sample yields around 190,000 clones, of which 65% to 85% are seen a single time; 2.5% to 3.5% belongs to the top ten. The sequencing sample was made of PBMCs or T cells enriched from blood (not recorded which). Every receptor here comes from a woman aged 25-40 years who had recovered from COVID-19.

J is TRBJ2-5 and V is TRBV28, with a weak D call TRBD2 (5 bases). CDR3 length equals 14 residues. V was pared by 6 bases and J by 4 bases, with 15 bases between. Looked up from germline, CDR1 is MDHEN and CDR2 is SYDVKM. For the CDR3, the DNA is TGTGCCAGCAGCCTAGCTGGGCCGGCAGAGACCCAGTACTTC. It is translated as CASSLAGPAETQYF.

The genes are TRBV6-5 and TRBJ2-7, with TRBD1 matching 7 bases. This CDR3 is built from 15 residues. V gave up 4 bases and J gave up 2 bases; unmatched junction bases: 8. Per the germline V gene, CDR1 is MNHEY and CDR2 is SVGAGI. The CDR3 DNA is TGTGCCAGCAGTTCTGGGAGACAGGGAGCCTACGAGCAGTACTTC. Amino acid sequence: CASSSGRQGAYEQYF.

The chain combines TRBV18 with TRBJ2-4; 8 bases fit TRBD1. The length of the CDR3 is 16 residues. J gave up 6 bases and V 3 bases, and 10 bases lay outside the gene matches. Germline V gene data show CDR1 as KGHSH and CDR2 as LQKENI. The CDR3 DNA reads as TGTGCCAGCTCACCTCCGGGACAGGAAACCCTAAACATTCAGTACTTC. Its translation is CASSPPGQETLNIQYF.

This chain joins TRBV7-8 and TRBJ1-1, with D unclear. The V gene's germline CDR1 is SGHVS and CDR2 FQNEAQ. The CDR3 runs 12 residues. The V and J ends lost 5 bases and 8 bases respectively, with 12 bases between them. The CDR3 protein is CASSPSTYEAFF. The CDR3 region has the DNA TGTGCCAGCAGCCCCTCTACTTACGAAGCTTTCTTT.

The V call is TRBV9, the J call TRBJ2-1; 12 positions agree with TRBD2. After removal of 0 bases from V and 6 bases from J, the junction contained 4 bases not matched to a gene. Per germline, CDR1 SGDLS and CDR2 YYNGEE. CDR3 length: 16 residues. CDR3: CASSVELAGGFNEQFF. The CDR3 DNA sequence: TGTGCCAGCAGCGTAGAACTAGCGGGAGGTTTCAATGAGCAGTTCTTC.

The rearrangement uses TRBV7-2 and TRBJ2-5; 10 bases agree with TRBD2. Unmatched junction bases numbered 7, after V lost 4 bases and J lost 5 bases. The CDR3 runs 15 residues. The germline CDR1 and CDR2 sequences are SGHTA and FQGNSA. The CDR3 DNA reads TGTGCCAGCAGCTCCCAGCGGGGGGGGACGGAGACCCAGTACTTC. It yields the protein CASSSQRGGTETQYF.

The sample holds a few counts of this clone. CDR3 DNA sequence: TGTGCCAGCAGTCCACGACAGTCCACAGATACGCAGTATTTT. This translates into CASSPRQSTDTQYF. The V and J genes are TRBV28 and TRBJ2-3; a weak D match, TRBD1 (5 bases). The CDR3 extends over 14 amino acids. V lost 5 bases and J lost 2, with 11 bases in between. Germline CDR1 MDHEN, CDR2 SYDVKM.

V gene TRBV5-1 combines with J gene TRBJ1-5, with D possibly matching TRBD1 (5 bases). Trimming cost V 2 bases and J 1 base, with 13 bases left between them. CDR1 and CDR2 (germline): SGHRS, YFSETQ. This CDR3 spans 16 amino acids. The CDR3 DNA sequence: TGCGCCAGCAGCTTTGCGGGGTACAGGAGCAATCAGCCCCAGCATTTT. This translates into CASSFAGYRSNQPQHF.

In this sample, this clone turned up a few times. The gene calls are TRBV7-3 and TRBJ2-1; TRBD2 matches at 7 bases. There are 15 residues in the CDR3. The germline CDR1 and CDR2 sequences are SGHTA and FQGTGA. With V trimmed by 1 base and J by 2 bases, 2 bases remained unmatched. The CDR3 sequence is CASSLMAGAYNEQFF. CDR3 DNA sequence: TGTGCCAGCAGCTTAATGGCGGGAGCCTACAATGAGCAGTTCTTC.

In the case of this clone: The sample carries other DNA sequences with the same CDR3. The V gene is TRBV7-9, the J gene TRBJ2-2, with 8 bases that match TRBD2. CDR1 is SEHNR, CDR2 FQNEAQ, per germline (reference sequence). The V gene end was trimmed by 4 bases and the J gene end by 1 base; junction bases not matched to a gene: 5. There are 16 residues in the CDR3. The CDR3 spells CASSYAGGVNTGELFF. In DNA form, the CDR3 reads TGTGCCAGCAGCTACGCGGGGGGAGTGAACACCGGGGAGCTGTTTTTT.

This sequence joins TRBV4-1 and TRBJ2-7; possible D gene TRBD2, 5 bases. Trimming shortened V by 1 base and J by 6 bases, and 19 bases separated the two germline ends. The germline V gene encodes CDR1 MGHRA and CDR2 YSYEKL. CDR3 length: 16 amino acids. In DNA form, the CDR3 reads TGCGCCAGCAGCCAAGGGCTTCTAGCAATCCTCGCCGAGCAGTACTTC. Its protein product is CASSQGLLAILAEQYF.

CDR3 residues: CASSVQTGPRYEQYF. DNA for the CDR3: TGTGCCAGTAGTGTTCAGACAGGGCCGAGGTACGAGCAGTACTTC. The chain joins TRBV19 to TRBJ2-7, with TRBD1 identical over 7 bases. CDR3 length equals 15 residues. Germline CDR1 LNHDA, CDR2 SQIVND (reference sequence). Unmatched junction bases numbered 11, after V lost 5 bases and J lost 4 bases.

The chain links TRBV7-3 to TRBJ2-5; 8 bases line up with TRBD2. CDR1 is SGHTA and CDR2 is FQGTGA in the germline V gene. CDR3 length: 16 amino acids. V gave up 6 bases and J gave up 9 bases; unmatched junction bases: 18. The CDR3 region is CASSWGTRGDPGPQYF. The CDR3 region has the DNA TGTGCCAGCAGTTGGGGGACTAGAGGAGACCCGGGTCCCCAGTACTTC.

The chain recombines TRBV10-1 with TRBJ2-1; the D gene is possibly TRBD1 (6 bases). V was cut by 4 bases and J by 10 bases, with 17 bases left in between. The V gene's germline CDR1 is WNHNN and CDR2 SYGVQD (reference sequence). This CDR3 spans 14 amino acids. In nucleotides, the CDR3 is TGCGCCAGCAGTGTGTACAGGGTGAATAAGGAGCAGTTCTTC. It yields the protein CASSVYRVNKEQFF.

This clone was detected only a few times. J is TRBJ2-1 and V is TRBV5-4, with a tentative D call TRBD2 (6 bases). Germline CDR1 is SGHNT and CDR2 is YYREEE (reference sequence). Trimming took 2 bases from V and 4 from J, leaving 10 bases between them. This CDR3 comprises 14 residues. The CDR3 nucleotides are TGTGCCAGCAGCTTATCCAGCGGGTACAATGAGCAGTTCTTC. This gives the protein CASSLSSGYNEQFF. The complete variable domain, with remaining parts taken from reference TRBV5-4 and TRBJ2-1, reads ETGVTQSPTHLIKTRGQQVTLRCSSQSGHNTVSWYQQALGQGPQFIFQYYREEENGRGNFPPRFSGLQFPNYSSELNVNALELDDSALYLCASSLSSGYNEQFFGPGTRLTVL.

The rearrangement uses TRBV12-3 or TRBV12-4 and TRBJ2-2; D possibly corresponds to TRBD2 (5 bases). Trimming took off 6 bases at V and 7 bases at J, with 9 bases between the two ends. The CDR3 loop spans 12 amino acids. The CDR3 is CASRPGDGELFF. The CDR3, as DNA: TGTGCCAGCAGACCCGGGGACGGGGAGCTGTTTTTT.

The rearrangement joins TRBV7-6 to TRBJ2-3; TRBD2 matches 15 bases. The V gene end was trimmed by 2 bases and the J gene end by 0 bases; junction bases not matched to a gene: 9. Germline V gene data show CDR1 as SGHVS and CDR2 as FNYEAQ. The length of the CDR3 is 20 residues. Here the CDR3 reads CASSLPPGLAGGTSTDTQYF. The DNA for the CDR3 is TGTGCCAGCAGCTTACCGCCGGGACTAGCGGGAGGAACTAGCACAGATACGCAGTATTTT.

This clone was detected a few times. The V gene is TRBV5-1, the J gene TRBJ2-2, with 8 nucleotides matching TRBD2. The trim removed 1 base at V and 5 bases at J, leaving 4 bases unmatched. Germline CDR1 and CDR2: SGHRS and YFSETQ. This CDR3 has 15 residues. CDR3 nucleotide sequence: TGCGCCAGCAGCTTGACTAGCGGAACTACCGGGGAGCTGTTTTTT. It specifies CASSLTSGTTGELFF.

The rearrangement links TRBV7-6 to TRBJ1-1; maybe TRBD1 (6 bases). From germline, CDR1 is SGHVS and CDR2 FNYEAQ. The V end was cut by 6 bases, the J end by 1 base, with 21 bases between. The CDR3 runs to 17 residues. CDR3 loop: CASRLKGIGDKNTEAFF. The CDR3 nucleotides are TGTGCCAGCAGGCTTAAGGGTATAGGGGACAAGAACACTGAAGCTTTCTTT.

The gene calls are TRBV9 and TRBJ1-1, with 9 bases that match TRBD1. J lost 4 bases, V lost 4 bases, and 8 bases had no gene match. Germline loops: CDR1 SGDLS, CDR2 YYNGEE. This CDR3 is 15 amino acids long. The CDR3: CASSPPDRGVTEAFF. The CDR3 nucleotides are TGTGCCAGCAGCCCCCCCGACAGGGGGGTCACTGAAGCTTTCTTT.

The V gene is TRBV12-3 or TRBV12-4, the J gene TRBJ1-5; 8 nucleotides line up with TRBD1. Trimming removed 6 bases from V and 16 bases from J; junction bases left unmatched: 8. There are 11 residues in the CDR3. CDR3 protein: CASSPGGPKHF. The CDR3 region has the DNA TGTGCCAGCAGCCCAGGGGGCCCTAAACATTTT.

The chain carries TRBV4-2 and TRBJ2-1, with 16 bases aligning to TRBD2. Losses at the gene ends were 1 base for V and 5 bases for J; bases not matched to a gene: 8. The germline V gene encodes CDR1 LGHNA and CDR2 YNFKEQ. CDR3 length equals 19 residues. CDR3 in DNA: TGTGCCAGCAGCCAAGCTGGGACTAGCGGGAGGGCCGGTAACAATGAGCAGTTCTTC. Amino acid sequence: CASSQAGTSGRAGNNEQFF.

This chain joins TRBV5-1 and TRBJ2-1; 13 bases fit TRBD2. The germline CDR1 and CDR2 sequences are SGHRS and YFSETQ. This CDR3 spans 16 amino acids. With 4 bases clipped from V and 6 bases from J, the junction kept 7 bases outside the gene matches. The CDR3 nucleotides are TGCGCCAGCAGCCCCCAACTAGCGGGAGGGGTCAATGAGCAGTTCTTC. Translated: CASSPQLAGGVNEQFF. The full variable domain, rest sourced from reference TRBV5-1 and TRBJ2-1, is KAGVTQTPRYLIKTRGQQVTLSCSPISGHRSVSWYQQTPGQGLQFLFEYFSETQRNKGNFPGRFSGRQFSNSRSEMNVSTLELGDSALYLCASSPQLAGGVNEQFFGPGTRLTVL.

V is TRBV27 and J is TRBJ2-4; 8 nucleotides match TRBD2. Trimming removed 10 bases from V and 3 bases from J; junction bases left unmatched: 5. The CDR3 runs to 13 residues. Germline V CDR1 and CDR2: MNHEY, SMNVEV (reference sequence). The CDR3 loop is CATLADNKNIQYF. CDR3 coding DNA: TGTGCCACACTAGCGGATAACAAAAACATTCAGTACTTC.

The chain has TRBV4-2 and TRBJ1-6, with TRBD1 identical over 10 bases. Germline V lookup: CDR1 LGHNA, CDR2 YNFKEQ. The CDR3 is made up of 15 amino acids. Trimming removed 3 bases from V and 10 bases from J; junction bases left unmatched: 6. CDR3 loop: CASSQAATGGSPLHF. For the CDR3, the DNA is TGTGCCAGCAGCCAGGCCGCGACAGGGGGCTCACCCCTCCACTTT.

This sequence joins TRBV9 and TRBJ2-3; TRBD2 matches 7 bases. This CDR3 comprises 17 residues. Per the germline V gene, CDR1 is SGDLS and CDR2 is YYNGEE. J gave up 0 bases and V 5 bases, and 12 bases lay outside the gene matches. CDR3 sequence: CASSLVLAGASTDTQYF. The CDR3 nucleotides read TGTGCCAGCAGTCTCGTATTAGCGGGCGCTAGCACAGATACGCAGTATTTT.

This chain joins TRBV24-1 and TRBJ1-2; D uncertain. The CDR3 totals 14 residues. Germline CDR1 KGHDR, CDR2 SFDVKD. Trimming removed 1 base at V and 7 bases at J, with 12 bases between. The CDR3 sequence: CATSDLWAERGYTF. The CDR3 DNA follows: TGTGCCACCAGTGATTTATGGGCAGAACGTGGCTACACCTTC.

The rearrangement uses TRBV4-2 and TRBJ2-2; D perhaps matches TRBD1 (6 bases). CDR3 length: 16 amino acids. The germline V gene has CDR1 LGHNA and CDR2 YNFKEQ. Deletions cut 1 base from V and 1 base from J, with 10 bases between. The CDR3 region has the DNA TGTGCCAGCAGCCAAGTTCAGGGGATGAACACCGGGGAGCTGTTTTTT. This gives the protein CASSQVQGMNTGELFF.

The V call is TRBV7-2, the J call TRBJ2-4; TRBD2 is a possible D gene (6 bases). Between the trimmed V and J ends, which lost 5 bases and 9 bases, there was a span of 17 bases. The CDR3 has 14 residues. CDR1 and CDR2 from the germline V gene are SGHTA and FQGNSA. CDR3 protein: CASSRPGVRGIQYF. CDR3 in DNA: TGTGCCAGCAGCCGTCCGGGGGTCCGGGGCATTCAGTACTTC.

The genes are TRBV24-1 and TRBJ2-1, with 14 bases that match TRBD2. CDR1 is KGHDR and CDR2 is SFDVKD in the germline V gene. The J segment lost 5 bases and the V segment lost 3 bases, leaving 8 bases of the junction unmatched. The CDR3 totals 18 residues. Here the CDR3 DNA reads TGTGCCACCAGTGATGTCGGGACTAGCGGGGGAACGGACAATGAGCAGTTCTTC. This gives the protein CATSDVGTSGGTDNEQFF.

This chain links TRBV2 with TRBJ1-1, with TRBD1 matching 8 bases. V shed 6 bases and J 1 base; nucleotides not matched to a gene: 10. This CDR3 has 16 amino acids. In germline, CDR1 is SNHLY, CDR2 FYNNEI. CDR3 sequence reads: CASSLIGTGQNTEAFF. The DNA of the CDR3 is TGTGCCAGCAGCCTTATCGGGACAGGACAGAACACTGAAGCTTTCTTT.

The chain recombines TRBV5-1 with TRBJ2-3; the match to TRBD1 covers 8 bases. Germline lookup yields CDR1 SGHRS and CDR2 YFSETQ. The CDR3 length is 15 residues. The junction had 9 bases not matched to a gene; V was cut back by 5 bases and J by 4 bases. CDR3 region: CASRGVQGAADTQYF. The CDR3 DNA sequence: TGCGCCAGCAGAGGGGTCCAGGGGGCAGCAGATACGCAGTATTTT.